This entry lists 13 T cell receptor beta chains sequenced from one sample in a study of OX40 agonist ivuxolimab in advanced cancers. Sequencing was performed with immunoSEQ multiplex PCR; in TCRdb, only in-frame clones are kept and a portion is missing. The profile shows roughly 42,000 clones, about nine tenths of them singletons. Specimen: CD4+ or CD8+ T cells sorted from blood, collected in a trial of the OX40 agonist ivuxolimab. The origin of the receptors is an adult with an advanced solid tumor such as melanoma, head and neck, liver or kidney cancer.

The rearrangement uses TRBV27 and TRBJ2-7; the match to TRBD2 covers 8 bases. J was trimmed by 4 bases and V by 3 bases; bases with no gene match: 5. CDR1 is MNHEY, CDR2 SMNVEV, per germline (reference sequence). This CDR3 comprises 14 residues. The CDR3 loop is CASSLAVAGYEQYF. CDR3 nucleotides: TGTGCCAGCAGTTTGGCGGTAGCGGGATACGAGCAGTACTTC.

The chain employs TRBV2 and TRBJ1-2, with 8 bases that match TRBD1. V was clipped by 6 bases and J by 10 bases; unmatched bases: 16. The CDR3 length is 15 residues. Germline V lookup: CDR1 SNHLY, CDR2 FYNNEI. CDR3 region: CASRETGQGHGFYTF. The DNA of the CDR3 is TGTGCCAGCAGAGAAACCGGACAGGGCCATGGCTTCTACACCTTC. The full variable domain, with the rest looked up from reference TRBV2 and TRBJ1-2, is EPEVTQTPSHQVTQMGQEVILRCVPISNHLYFYWYRQILGQKVEFLVSFYNNEISEKSEIFDDQFSVERPDGSNFTLKIRSTKLEDSAMYFCASRETGQGHGFYTFGSGTRLTVV.

This sequence joins TRBV9 and TRBJ2-1; 9 bases are shared with TRBD1. The CDR3 contains 18 residues. Germline CDR1 and CDR2: SGDLS and YYNGEE. With V trimmed by 4 bases and J by 7 bases, 18 bases remained unmatched. The CDR3 region has the DNA TGTGCCAGCAGCCCTGAACCCGACCCGGGACAGGGCCTAAATGAGCAGTTCTTC. It is translated as CASSPEPDPGQGLNEQFF.

The CDR3 sequence: CASSSRDRTTDTQYF. The CDR3 DNA reads as TGTGCCAGCAGCTCCCGCGACAGGACGACAGATACGCAGTATTTT. V is TRBV7-9 and J is TRBJ2-3; weak D call: TRBD1 (6 bases). With 4 bases removed from V and 3 bases from J, the gap between germline ends came to 14 bases. Per the germline V gene, CDR1 is SEHNR and CDR2 is FQNEAQ (reference sequence). The CDR3 consists of 15 residues.

V and J are TRBV7-9 and TRBJ2-1, with 9 bases lining up with TRBD1. The trim removed 4 bases at V and 4 bases at J, leaving 5 bases unmatched. Per germline, CDR1 SEHNR and CDR2 FQNEAQ (reference sequence). The CDR3 loop spans 15 amino acids. CDR3 in DNA: TGTGCCAGCAGCTCCGGGACAGGGCTTTACAATGAGCAGTTCTTC. This translates into CASSSGTGLYNEQFF.

V usage is TRBV6-1 and J usage is TRBJ2-7, with 14 bases fitting TRBD2. The CDR3 length is 18 residues. V was pared by 3 bases and J by 1 base, with 8 bases of the junction left unmatched. Germline CDR1 is MNHNS and CDR2 is SASEGT. The CDR3 DNA follows: TGTGCCAGCAGTGATGGACTAGCGGGAGGCGTTACGTCCTACGAGCAGTACTTC. Its translation: CASSDGLAGGVTSYEQYF.

The chain links TRBV2 to TRBJ2-5; possible D gene TRBD1, 6 bases. With 8 bases removed from V and 4 bases from J, the gap between germline ends came to 20 bases. The CDR3 spans 15 residues. Germline V gene data show CDR1 as SNHLY and CDR2 as FYNNEI. This CDR3 is CASLSTGSFGETQYF. The CDR3 coding sequence is TGTGCCAGCCTTAGCACAGGGAGCTTCGGAGAGACCCAGTACTTC.

The chain couples TRBV7-9 to TRBJ2-3; 9 positions agree with TRBD2. The V gene's germline CDR1 is SEHNR and CDR2 FQNEAQ (reference sequence). There are 12 residues in the CDR3. J lost 13 bases, V lost 1 base, and 3 bases had no gene match. The CDR3 loop is CASSLEGGREYF. The CDR3 bases are TGTGCCAGCAGCTTAGAAGGCGGGAGGGAGTATTTT.

The chain is built from TRBV15 and TRBJ2-1, with a possible D match to TRBD1 (6 bases). The CDR3 totals 13 residues. Trimming cost V 8 bases and J 2 bases, with 10 bases left between them. The germline CDR1 and CDR2 sequences are LNHNV and YYDKDF (reference sequence). The CDR3 DNA follows: TGTGCCACCTCACACAGGGCCTACAATGAGCAGTTCTTC. Translated, it gives CATSHRAYNEQFF.

The chain carries TRBV27 and TRBJ2-7, with D perhaps TRBD2 (5 bases). Germline assignment: CDR1 MNHEY and CDR2 SMNVEV (reference sequence). CDR3 length: 15 residues. V dropped 2 bases and J dropped 3 bases, with 14 bases sitting between them. CDR3 nucleotides: TGTGCCAGCAGTTTAAGGACGGGAACTAGCTACGAGCAGTACTTC. Encoded protein: CASSLRTGTSYEQYF.

The chain uses TRBV5-6 and TRBJ1-1; possible D gene TRBD1, 6 bases. The V gene's germline CDR1 is SGHDT and CDR2 YYEEEE. This CDR3 is built from 14 residues. Trimming removed 3 bases at V and 0 bases at J, with 9 bases between. The CDR3 loop is CASSWGHLNTEAFF. For the CDR3, the DNA is TGTGCCAGCAGCTGGGGACACTTGAACACTGAAGCTTTCTTT. Looking up the rest from reference TRBV5-6 and TRBJ1-1 gives the full variable domain: DAGVTQSPTHLIKTRGQQVTLRCSPKSGHDTVSWYQQALGQGPQFIFQYYEEEERQRGNFPDRFSGHQFPNYSSELNVNALLLGDSALYLCASSWGHLNTEAFFGQGTRLTVV.

V is TRBV11-2 and J is TRBJ2-5; unclear D gene. Trimming cost V 6 bases and J 2 bases, with 10 bases left between them. The CDR3 covers 13 residues. Germline V CDR1 and CDR2: SGHAT, FQNNGV. CDR3: CASRLTVQETQYF. The DNA of the CDR3 is TGTGCCAGCAGATTAACAGTTCAAGAGACCCAGTACTTC.

The rearrangement joins TRBV30 to TRBJ2-5; D is ambiguous. CDR3 size: 12 residues. Germline values: CDR1 GTSNPN, CDR2 SVGIG (reference sequence). Trimming removed 0 bases from V and 4 bases from J, with 6 bases in between. Here the CDR3 reads CAWSVRGETQYF. The CDR3 DNA is TGTGCCTGGAGTGTCAGAGGAGAGACCCAGTACTTC.